The 20 T cell receptor beta chains below come from one sample, sequenced in a study of T cell responses to AZD1222 COVID-19 vaccine. Profiled with immunoSEQ multiplex PCR; TCRdb holds only in-frame clones, not every one. The sample includes 200,000 or so clones, around 93% seen only once; the top ten take roughly 1%. The sequencing here drew on peripheral blood, taken on day 0 of MenACWY control vaccination. The receptors stem from an adult in good health.

The chain is built from TRBV7-9 and TRBJ1-1; D remains unclear. Germline CDR1 is SEHNR and CDR2 is FQNEAQ (reference sequence). The CDR3 totals 11 residues. With 10 bases removed from V and 3 bases from J, the gap between germline ends came to 9 bases. The CDR3 loop is CATWRDTEAFF. In nucleotides, the CDR3 is TGTGCCACCTGGCGAGACACTGAAGCTTTCTTT.

The chain uses TRBV9 and TRBJ1-5; the match to TRBD1 covers 9 bases. Trimming at V came to 4 bases and at J to 6 bases, leaving 5 bases not matched to a gene. CDR1 and CDR2 from the germline V gene are SGDLS and YYNGEE. This CDR3 spans 14 amino acids. The CDR3 DNA follows: TGTGCCAGCAGCCGTGGGACAGGGATTCAGCCCCAGCATTTT. It specifies CASSRGTGIQPQHF. The full variable domain, with the rest looked up from reference TRBV9 and TRBJ1-5, is DSGVTQTPKHLITATGQRVTLRCSPRSGDLSVYWYQQSLDQGLQFLIQYYNGEERAKGNILERFSAQQFPDLHSELNLSSLELGDSALYFCASSRGTGIQPQHFGDGTRLSIL.

The chain is built from TRBV11-2 and TRBJ1-2; maybe TRBD1 (6 bases). CDR1 and CDR2 (germline): SGHAT, FQNNGV. V was clipped by 1 base and J by 4 bases, with 7 bases between them. The CDR3 is 13 amino acids. In DNA form, the CDR3 reads TGTGCCAGCAGCTTAGCGGGGGCCTATGGCTACACCTTC. This sequence encodes CASSLAGAYGYTF.

The chain couples TRBV28 to TRBJ2-1; 10 bases are shared with TRBD1. CDR3 length equals 16 residues. The junction had 9 bases not matched to a gene; V was cut back by 2 bases and J by 8 bases. Germline V gene data show CDR1 as MDHEN and CDR2 as SYDVKM. The CDR3 sequence: CASSLRGTGVVDEQFF. CDR3 nucleotides: TGTGCCAGCAGTTTACGTGGGACAGGGGTCGTCGATGAGCAGTTCTTC.

This rearrangement joins TRBV6-5 to TRBJ1-1; D remains ambiguous. The CDR3 spans 15 residues. V lost 6 bases and J 5 bases, leaving 19 bases between the germline ends. CDR1 and CDR2 (germline): MNHEY, SVGAGI. The DNA of the CDR3 is TGTGCCAGCAGCCCCGATTGGGGATCGGTTACTGAAGCTTTCTTT. It specifies CASSPDWGSVTEAFF.

The chain combines TRBV7-2 with TRBJ2-2, with D maybe TRBD1 (6 bases). In germline, CDR1 is SGHTA, CDR2 FQGNSA. V lost 1 base and J 4 bases, leaving 10 bases between the germline ends. The CDR3 loop spans 15 amino acids. The CDR3 nucleotides are TGTGCCAGCAGCTTAGTGGGGGCCGGCACCGGGGAGCTGTTTTTT. This sequence encodes CASSLVGAGTGELFF.

V and J are TRBV28 and TRBJ1-6; TRBD1 might be the D (6 bases). Looked up from germline, CDR1 is MDHEN and CDR2 is SYDVKM. The V gene lost 4 bases and the J gene lost 0 bases, with 10 bases spanning the gap. This CDR3 has 16 amino acids. The CDR3 coding sequence is TGTGCCAGCAGTTGGGGGGCTTCCTCCTATAATTCACCCCTCCACTTT. This sequence encodes CASSWGASSYNSPLHF.

The rearrangement joins TRBV5-4 to TRBJ1-1; D gene unclear. This CDR3 spans 15 amino acids. The germline V gene has CDR1 SGHNT and CDR2 YYREEE (reference sequence). The V gene lost 3 bases and the J gene lost 0 bases, with 12 bases spanning the gap. The CDR3 sequence is CASSSPGRLNTEAFF. The CDR3, as DNA: TGTGCCAGCAGCTCACCGGGCAGGCTGAACACTGAAGCTTTCTTT.

The rearrangement joins TRBV13 to TRBJ1-6, with D unclear. Germline CDR1 reads PRHDT; CDR2 reads FYEKMQ (reference sequence). The CDR3 is 13 amino acids. V was clipped by 0 bases and J by 10 bases, with 7 bases between them. This chain's CDR3 is CASSLGPVSPLHF. CDR3 DNA sequence: TGTGCCAGCAGCTTAGGCCCAGTCTCACCCCTCCACTTT.

This clone was seen a single time. In DNA, the CDR3 is TGTGCCAGCAGAGAGCCCCGCGGTAACTATGGCTACACCTTC. This gives the protein CASREPRGNYGYTF. V is TRBV6-5 and J is TRBJ1-2; D gene unclear. This CDR3 region has 14 residues. In germline, CDR1 is MNHEY, CDR2 SVGAGI. Trimming cost V 6 bases and J 1 base, with 12 bases left between them.

V gene TRBV11-2 combines with J gene TRBJ2-1; D gene uncertain. This CDR3 contains 14 residues. Germline CDR1 SGHAT, CDR2 FQNNGV. V lost 5 bases, J lost 3 bases, and 11 bases lay in between. As DNA, the CDR3 is TGTGCCAGCAGCATACGGTTTAGCTACAATGAGCAGTTCTTC. As protein: CASSIRFSYNEQFF.

The chain links TRBV12-3 or TRBV12-4 to TRBJ1-2; no reliable D call. Trimming took 5 bases from V and 5 from J, leaving 6 bases between them. The CDR3 consists of 11 residues. CDR3 in amino acids: CASSALYGYTF. The DNA of the CDR3 is TGTGCCAGCAGTGCCCTGTATGGCTACACCTTC.

In its sample, this clone was seen once. The chain links TRBV2 to TRBJ1-5, with no clear D. Germline V gene data show CDR1 as SNHLY and CDR2 as FYNNEI. The CDR3 sequence is 14 residues long. Trimming took 2 bases from V and 4 from J, leaving 9 bases between them. The CDR3 here is CASSEQIENQPQHF. DNA of the CDR3: TGTGCCAGCAGTGAACAGATAGAGAATCAGCCCCAGCATTTT.

The chain is built from TRBV4-2 and TRBJ1-3; 8 bases line up with TRBD1. The germline gives CDR1 LGHNA, CDR2 YNFKEQ. This CDR3 is built from 14 residues. Trimming removed 4 bases from V and 4 bases from J; junction bases left unmatched: 3. In DNA, the CDR3 is TGTGCCAGCAGCCCGGACAGGGAAGGAAACACCATATATTTT. As protein: CASSPDREGNTIYF.

The V call is TRBV7-8, the J call TRBJ1-2; D is possibly TRBD1 (5 bases). The ends were cut back, 4 bases at V and 8 bases at J, with 23 bases in the middle. Germline V gene lookup returns CDR1 SGHVS and CDR2 FQNEAQ. The CDR3 is made up of 16 amino acids. Written as DNA, the CDR3 is TGTGCCAGCAGCTCAGACTCGTCGGGGCCAAAAGCCGGCTACACCTTC. Translating it yields CASSSDSSGPKAGYTF.

The genes are TRBV10-2 and TRBJ2-3, with D hard to call. This CDR3 comprises 15 residues. The germline V and J ends were trimmed by 3 bases and 0 bases, with 10 bases remaining between them. CDR1 is WSHSY, CDR2 SAAADI, per germline. CDR3 coding DNA: TGCGCCAGCAGTGACCAGGCTCCGAGCACAGATACGCAGTATTTT. Protein sequence: CASSDQAPSTDTQYF.

The chain has TRBV5-1 and TRBJ1-6, with a weak D call TRBD1 (5 bases). The CDR3 runs 14 residues. The germline V gene has CDR1 SGHRS and CDR2 YFSETQ. V was cut by 0 bases and J by 9 bases, with 10 bases left in between. The CDR3 DNA reads TGCGCCAGCAGCTTGGTGGGGGTGAGTTCACCCCTCCACTTT. It is translated as CASSLVGVSSPLHF.

V and J are TRBV9 and TRBJ1-1; weak D call: TRBD1 (6 bases). V lost 3 bases, J lost 6 bases, and 15 bases lay in between. Germline CDR1 reads SGDLS; CDR2 reads YYNGEE. The CDR3 spans 14 residues. The CDR3, as DNA: TGTGCCAGCAGCGAGGGGGGCCTCGGGGCTGAAGCTTTCTTT. This translates into CASSEGGLGAEAFF.

This clone has only one observation. Other DNA sequences of this sample code for an identical CDR3. The rearrangement joins TRBV28 to TRBJ1-1; D is uncertain. Germline CDR1 is MDHEN and CDR2 is SYDVKM. The ends were cut back, 2 bases at V and 5 bases at J, with 3 bases in the middle. There are 11 residues in the CDR3. CDR3 in amino acids: CASSLGTEAFF. The CDR3 bases are TGTGCCAGCAGTTTAGGGACTGAAGCTTTCTTT.

The CDR3 region has the DNA TGTGCCAGCAGCTTTCTAGCGGGGGGACAAGAGACCCAGTACTTC. Translating it yields CASSFLAGGQETQYF. This chain links TRBV6-2 or TRBV6-3 with TRBJ2-5; 11 bases are a match to TRBD2. Germline trimming cut 6 bases from V and 2 bases from J; bases unmatched to any gene: 5. CDR1 is MNHEY and CDR2 is SVGEGT in the germline V gene. The CDR3 has 15 residues.